This T cell receptor beta chain was recovered during a study of identical twins. Findings and caveats of the study: Beta out-of-frame twin sharing showed a weaker excess. Findings depended on cross-sectional statistics rather than tracking the same donors.

cDNA molecules carried unique molecular identifiers, and template switching added a universal primer site. MiXCR, applied by TCRdb to the 5' RACE reads, yields one record per CDR3 protein. Here the sample spans roughly 1,500,000 distinct CDR3 sequences, about 30% being singletons. Note on this clonotype: Its antigen is unidentified.

The TCR originated in a newborn girl in good health. Sequenced sample: cord blood.

The CDR3 is CASSLFFGSTEAFF. The CDR3, as DNA: TGTGCCAGCAGTTTATTTTTCGGGTCCACTGAAGCTTTCTTT. The chain has TRBV27 and TRBJ1-1; D unclear. Deletions cut 1 base from V and 4 bases from J, with 10 bases between. Germline V gene lookup returns CDR1 MNHEY and CDR2 SMNVEV (reference sequence). The CDR3 sequence is 14 residues long.